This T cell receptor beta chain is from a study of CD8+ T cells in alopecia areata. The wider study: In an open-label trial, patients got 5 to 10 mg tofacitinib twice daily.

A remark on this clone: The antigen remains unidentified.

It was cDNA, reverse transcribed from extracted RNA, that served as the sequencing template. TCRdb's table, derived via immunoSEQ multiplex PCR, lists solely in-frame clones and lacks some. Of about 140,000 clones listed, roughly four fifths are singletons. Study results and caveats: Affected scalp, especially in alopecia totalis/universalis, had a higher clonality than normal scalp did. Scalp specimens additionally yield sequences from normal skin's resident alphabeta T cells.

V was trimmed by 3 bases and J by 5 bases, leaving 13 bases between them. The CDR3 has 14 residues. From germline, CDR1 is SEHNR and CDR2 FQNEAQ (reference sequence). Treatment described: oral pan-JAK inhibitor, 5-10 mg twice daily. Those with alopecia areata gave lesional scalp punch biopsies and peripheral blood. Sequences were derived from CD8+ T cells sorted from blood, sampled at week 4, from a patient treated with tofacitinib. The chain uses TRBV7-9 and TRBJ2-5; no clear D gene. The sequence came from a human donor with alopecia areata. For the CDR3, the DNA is TGTGCCAGCAGCTTCGTGGCAGCCGGGGAGACCCAGTACTTC. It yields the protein CASSFVAAGETQYF.